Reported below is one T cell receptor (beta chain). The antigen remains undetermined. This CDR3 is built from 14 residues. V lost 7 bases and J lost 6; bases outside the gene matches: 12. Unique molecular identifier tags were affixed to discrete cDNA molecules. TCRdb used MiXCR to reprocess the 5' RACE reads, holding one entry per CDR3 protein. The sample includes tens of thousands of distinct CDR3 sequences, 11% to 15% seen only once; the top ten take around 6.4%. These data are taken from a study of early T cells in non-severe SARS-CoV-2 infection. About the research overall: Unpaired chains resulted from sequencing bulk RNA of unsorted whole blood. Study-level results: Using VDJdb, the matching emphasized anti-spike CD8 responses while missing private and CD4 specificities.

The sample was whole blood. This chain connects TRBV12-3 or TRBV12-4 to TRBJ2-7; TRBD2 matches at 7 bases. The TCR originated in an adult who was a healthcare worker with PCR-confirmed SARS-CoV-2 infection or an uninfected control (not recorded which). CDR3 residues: CASTQSGRAGEQYF. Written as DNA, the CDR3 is TGTGCCAGCACCCAGTCAGGGAGGGCTGGCGAGCAGTACTTC.